This entry features one T cell receptor (beta chain) sequence. Its antigen is unknown. This entry belongs to a study of T cell responses to AZD1222 COVID-19 vaccine. As for the study in general: The analysis combined second doses at about 4 or about 12 weeks. Study conclusions and caveats: At 160-218 and 743-854, vaccine-associated CD4 TCRs were dominant, and they spanned spike. Clonal diversity was possibly underestimated, and the donors were mostly white British, with more females.

The CDR3 length is 15 residues. Germline CDR1 reads SGHTA; CDR2 reads FQGNSA. V trimming: 1 base; J trimming: 8 bases; junction bases outside the gene matches: 4. Method: immunoSEQ multiplex PCR; TCRdb's copy keeps in-frame clones and lacks some. The sample has about 170,000 clones, more than 90% seen once; the top ten hold about 1.6%. The source material was peripheral blood, sampled on day 0 of AZD1222 vaccination. The genes are TRBV7-2 and TRBJ2-1; 11 bases agree with TRBD2. This clonotype originated in an adult in good health. The CDR3 sequence: CASSLVAGGLDEQFF. The CDR3 nucleotides read TGTGCCAGCAGCTTAGTAGCGGGGGGGCTGGATGAGCAGTTCTTC.